This T cell receptor (beta chain) was obtained from a study of cytomegalovirus exposure and HLA in healthy donors. This clone was detected only a few times. Its antigen is still unknown. The study ran its PCR with 60 Vbeta and 13 Jbeta primers. The method was immunoSEQ multiplex PCR; TCRdb's version includes in-frame clones alone and lacks a portion of them. This table holds about 120,000 clones, about 80% found once. The CDR3 is 15 amino acids. Trimming cost V 5 bases and J 0 bases, with 14 bases left between them. Study-wide findings and caveats: The listing of 150 to 200 TCR beta chains classed them as cytomegalovirus-associated. Most TCR sequences were seen very rarely across donors, but some public TCRs occurred in many. When analyzed later, a missense DCLRE1C variant was found to be linked to TCR beta V- and J-gene trimming. The majority of CMV-associated TCR beta chains were reported as apparently HLA-restricted in a later analysis.

The gene calls are TRBV23-1 and TRBJ2-7; weak D call: TRBD1 (5 bases). TRBV23-1 is given ORF status, its function remaining uncertain. The sequence came from a female donor in good health and CMV-seropositive. The sequencing sample was made of PBMCs. In DNA form, the CDR3 reads TGCGCCAGCAGTTCTAAATCAGGGTGCTCCTACGAGCAGTACTTC. Its translation: CASSSKSGCSYEQYF.